This T cell receptor (beta chain) is drawn from a study of control samples from healthy donors and cancer patients. Profiled with immunoSEQ multiplex PCR; TCRdb holds only in-frame clones, not every one. Seen here are roughly 130,000 clones, approximately 90% observed once, and the top ten hold around 7.9%. This CDR3 spans 14 amino acids. With 10 bases removed from V and 0 bases from J, the gap between germline ends came to 12 bases. Germline-derived CDR1 and CDR2 are KGHDR and SFDVKD. The genes are TRBV24-1 and TRBJ1-5, with D possibly matching TRBD1 (5 bases). The sequence came from a young man in good health. Sequencing input: blood. The CDR3 loop reads CATYGGYSNQPQHF. The CDR3 DNA sequence: TGTGCCACATACGGGGGGTATAGCAATCAGCCCCAGCATTTT.